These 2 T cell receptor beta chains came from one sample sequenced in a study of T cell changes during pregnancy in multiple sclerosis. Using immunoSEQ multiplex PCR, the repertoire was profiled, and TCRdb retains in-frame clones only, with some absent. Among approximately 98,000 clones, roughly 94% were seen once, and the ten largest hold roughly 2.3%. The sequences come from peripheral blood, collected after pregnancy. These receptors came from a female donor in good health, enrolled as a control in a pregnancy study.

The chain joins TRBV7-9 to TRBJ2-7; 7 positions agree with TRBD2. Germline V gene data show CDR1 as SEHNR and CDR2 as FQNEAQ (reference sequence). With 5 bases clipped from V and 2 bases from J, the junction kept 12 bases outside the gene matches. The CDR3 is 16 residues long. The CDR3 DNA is TGTGCCAGCAGCCCATCCGGGGGGAAACGACCCTACGAGCAGTACTTC. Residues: CASSPSGGKRPYEQYF.

The CDR3 sequence is CASSPTPLNQPQHF. The CDR3 nucleotides read TGTGCCAGCAGCCCTACCCCTCTTAATCAGCCCCAGCATTTT. This chain joins TRBV5-5 and TRBJ1-5; D is uncertain. From germline, CDR1 is SGHKS and CDR2 YYEKEE (reference sequence). V dropped 4 bases and J dropped 4 bases, with 12 bases sitting between them. The CDR3 runs to 14 residues.